The 26 T cell receptor beta chains in this list originate from one sample, sequenced in a study of cytomegalovirus exposure and HLA in healthy donors. The PCR employed 60 Vbeta primers together with 13 Jbeta primers. The method was immunoSEQ multiplex PCR; TCRdb's version includes in-frame clones alone and lacks a portion of them. The table has about 160,000 clones, about three quarters seen once; the top ten hold roughly 1.9%. The sample taken for sequencing was PBMCs. The receptors shown here come from a female donor in good health and CMV-seronegative.

The rearrangement joins TRBV5-8 to TRBJ1-2, with TRBD1 matching over 7 bases. This CDR3 contains 13 residues. CDR1 SGHTS and CDR2 YDEGEE come from the germline V gene. V lost 2 bases, J lost 12 bases, and 10 bases stayed unmatched. The CDR3 DNA reads TGTGCCAGCAGCTTAGGGCAAGGGGGCCTTAACACCTTC. Amino acid sequence: CASSLGQGGLNTF.

This clone was counted once. The chain has TRBV19 and TRBJ2-4; TRBD1 agrees at 7 bases. Germline lookup yields CDR1 LNHDA and CDR2 SQIVND (reference sequence). The CDR3 spans 16 residues. The trim removed 3 bases at V and 11 bases at J, leaving 16 bases unmatched. In nucleotides, the CDR3 is TGTGCCAGTAGTATGGGGTGGAGGACAGGCGTCGCCTTTCAGTACTTC. It codes for CASSMGWRTGVAFQYF. Filled out from reference TRBV19 and TRBJ2-4, the complete variable domain reads DGGITQSPKYLFRKEGQNVTLSCEQNLNHDAMYWYRQDPGQGLRLIYYSQIVNDFQKGDIAEGYSVSREKKESFPLTVTSAQKNPTAFYLCASSMGWRTGVAFQYFGAGTRLSVL.

CDR3 loop: CASSIVGSGSGETQYF. In DNA, the CDR3 is TGTGCCAGTAGTATCGTAGGTAGCGGGAGCGGGGAGACCCAGTACTTC. V gene TRBV19 combines with J gene TRBJ2-5; 9 bases align to TRBD2. The CDR3 loop spans 16 amino acids. Germline V gene lookup returns CDR1 LNHDA and CDR2 SQIVND (reference sequence). The J segment lost 5 bases and the V segment lost 3 bases, leaving 10 bases of the junction unmatched.

The CDR3 sequence is CAWSTGLAGVGNEQFF. For the CDR3, the DNA is TGTGCCTGGAGCACGGGGCTAGCGGGAGTGGGCAATGAGCAGTTCTTC. The chain carries TRBV30 and TRBJ2-1; TRBD2 agrees at 10 bases. The V segment lost 3 bases and the J segment 6 bases; nucleotides outside the gene matches: 11. Germline CDR1 and CDR2: GTSNPN and SVGIG (reference sequence). The CDR3 extends over 16 amino acids.

This chain links TRBV10-3 with TRBJ1-2, with D possibly being TRBD1 (6 bases). The CDR3 is 15 amino acids. Germline-derived CDR1 and CDR2 are ENHRY and SYGVKD. Deletions cut 4 bases from V and 5 bases from J, with 17 bases between. The chain's CDR3 is CAISVGGAQEYGYTF. The CDR3 nucleotides read TGTGCCATCAGTGTGGGGGGGGCACAGGAATATGGCTACACCTTC.

This chain links TRBV7-2 with TRBJ2-5; TRBD2 aligns across 14 bases. The J call is in doubt because the DNA end fits TRBJ2-7 better. From germline, CDR1 is SGHTA and CDR2 FQGNSA. The CDR3 extends over 17 amino acids. The CDR3 DNA reads as TGTGCCAGCAGCCGGACTAGCGGGGGGCAAAGCTCCTACGAGCAGTACTTC. Residues: CASSRTSGGQSSYEQYF.

The chain recombines TRBV10-3 with TRBJ1-3; 9 positions agree with TRBD1. V lost 4 bases and J lost 4; bases outside the gene matches: 5. The CDR3 runs 15 residues. Germline V gives CDR1 ENHRY, CDR2 SYGVKD. CDR3 bases: TGTGCCATCAGTGTTGGACAGGGGAGGGGAAACACCATATATTTT. This gives the protein CAISVGQGRGNTIYF.

This clone was detected a few times. This sequence joins TRBV7-9 and TRBJ1-1, with D perhaps TRBD1 (5 bases). Germline CDR1 and CDR2: SEHNR and FQNEAQ (reference sequence). Trimming took off 5 bases at V and 10 bases at J, with 17 bases between the two ends. CDR3 length equals 13 residues. CDR3 protein: CASSHEPGLGAFF. In nucleotides, the CDR3 is TGTGCCAGCAGCCACGAACCGGGACTAGGAGCTTTCTTT. Drawing the rest from reference TRBV7-9 and TRBJ1-1, the complete variable domain is DTGVSQNPRHKITKRGQNVTFRCDPISEHNRLYWYRQTLGQGPEFLTYFQNEAQLEKSRLLSDRFSAERPKGSFSTLEIQRTEQGDSAMYLCASSHEPGLGAFFGQGTRLTVV.

The chain combines TRBV19 with TRBJ1-6; D is possibly TRBD1 (5 bases). Trimming took 10 bases from V and 7 from J, leaving 14 bases between them. Per germline, CDR1 LNHDA and CDR2 SQIVND (reference sequence). The CDR3 extends over 13 amino acids. CDR3 DNA sequence: TGTGCCACCCTCGGGGGGTCGAATTCACCCCTCCACTTT. This encodes CATLGGSNSPLHF.

V usage is TRBV30 and J usage is TRBJ2-7; D remains ambiguous. Per the germline V gene, CDR1 is GTSNPN and CDR2 is SVGIG (reference sequence). CDR3 length: 15 residues. V lost 0 bases, J lost 2 bases, and 14 bases lay in between. CDR3 in amino acids: CAWSVGATLAYEQYF. In DNA, the CDR3 is TGTGCCTGGAGTGTTGGAGCGACCCTAGCCTACGAGCAGTACTTC.

This chain links TRBV9 with TRBJ2-5, with 11 bases that match TRBD2. CDR1 and CDR2 from the germline V gene are SGDLS and YYNGEE. The junction had 4 bases not matched to a gene; V was cut back by 0 bases and J by 3 bases. The CDR3 contains 16 residues. Here the CDR3 DNA reads TGTGCCAGCAGCGTAGCTAGCGGGAGGCCGGAAGAGACCCAGTACTTC. It specifies CASSVASGRPEETQYF.

The chain carries TRBV27 and TRBJ1-1; D call uncertain. Between the trimmed V and J ends, which lost 0 bases and 7 bases, there was a span of 15 bases. CDR1 is MNHEY and CDR2 is SMNVEV in the germline V gene (reference sequence). The CDR3 length is 15 residues. DNA of the CDR3: TGTGCCAGCAGTTTATCAACGGGTCTTGTCGGTGAAGCTTTCTTT. Translated, it gives CASSLSTGLVGEAFF.

This rearrangement joins TRBV7-9 to TRBJ1-5; D is unresolved. CDR3 size: 16 residues. Trimming shortened V by 5 bases and J by 0 bases, and 14 bases separated the two germline ends. Per germline, CDR1 SEHNR and CDR2 FQNEAQ (reference sequence). CDR3: CASSHGGRGSNQPQHF. CDR3 DNA: TGTGCCAGCAGCCACGGAGGGCGGGGTAGCAATCAGCCCCAGCATTTT.

The V gene is TRBV27, the J gene TRBJ2-7; 11 nucleotides line up with TRBD1. The CDR3 extends over 17 amino acids. V dropped 2 bases and J dropped 0; count of bases not matched to a gene: 6. Germline V gene sequence: CDR1 MNHEY, CDR2 SMNVEV (reference sequence). For the CDR3, the DNA is TGTGCCAGCAGTTTACGCCCGGGACAGGGGGACTCCTACGAGCAGTACTTC. It translates to CASSLRPGQGDSYEQYF.

The V and J genes are TRBV6-5 and TRBJ1-4, with 11 bases lining up with TRBD1. The CDR3 contains 15 residues. V gave up 4 bases and J gave up 7 bases; unmatched junction bases: 5. The germline V gene encodes CDR1 MNHEY and CDR2 SVGAGI. The CDR3 loop is CASSSAGTGGEKLFF. CDR3 coding DNA: TGTGCCAGCAGTTCGGCCGGGACAGGGGGTGAAAAACTGTTTTTT.

This clone was seen only once. The V gene is TRBV5-6, the J gene TRBJ1-5, with D unclear. The CDR3 length is 14 residues. Trimming removed 0 bases from V and 9 bases from J, with 13 bases in between. In germline, CDR1 is SGHDT, CDR2 YYEEEE. The chain's CDR3 is CASSLGLGLRPQHF. The CDR3 bases are TGTGCCAGCAGCTTGGGGTTAGGACTAAGGCCCCAGCATTTT.

V gene TRBV6-1 combines with J gene TRBJ2-7; D remains unclear. The CDR3 extends over 15 amino acids. The V gene's germline CDR1 is MNHNS and CDR2 SASEGT. The V gene lost 5 bases and the J gene lost 2 bases, with 16 bases spanning the gap. The CDR3 coding sequence is TGTGCCAGCAGTCGTGTTGGAGATATCCCCTACGAGCAGTACTTC. It yields the protein CASSRVGDIPYEQYF.

The chain carries TRBV5-1 and TRBJ1-5, with D hard to call. Trimming shortened V by 2 bases and J by 6 bases, and 15 bases separated the two germline ends. This CDR3 region has 15 residues. CDR1 is SGHRS and CDR2 is YFSETQ in the germline V gene. The CDR3 region is CASSFTYPIGQPQHF. Written as DNA, the CDR3 is TGCGCCAGCAGCTTTACTTACCCCATCGGTCAGCCCCAGCATTTT.

The chain recombines TRBV15 with TRBJ1-4; 7 bases match TRBD1. The J segment lost 7 bases and the V segment lost 0 bases, leaving 8 bases of the junction unmatched. Germline loops: CDR1 LNHNV, CDR2 YYDKDF (reference sequence). CDR3 length equals 16 residues. In DNA form, the CDR3 reads TGTGCCACCAGCAGAGATCGGGAGGGGGCAAGTGAAAAACTGTTTTTT. Protein product: CATSRDREGASEKLFF.

CDR3 loop: CASSLDPGYEQYF. CDR3 DNA sequence: TGCGCCAGCAGCTTGGACCCGGGTTACGAGCAGTACTTC. The rearrangement uses TRBV5-1 and TRBJ2-7; D is undetermined. The V end lost 0 bases, the J end lost 4 bases, and 8 bases lay between the germline ends. The CDR3 contains 13 residues. Germline CDR1 reads SGHRS; CDR2 reads YFSETQ.

V usage is TRBV18 and J usage is TRBJ2-1; 11 bases are a match to TRBD1. Germline loops: CDR1 KGHSH, CDR2 LQKENI. The CDR3 is made up of 15 amino acids. Trimming removed 3 bases from V and 4 bases from J; junction bases left unmatched: 2. The CDR3 is CASSPGTGGYNEQFF. CDR3 sequence (DNA): TGTGCCAGCTCACCCGGGACAGGGGGGTACAATGAGCAGTTCTTC.

The rearrangement links TRBV6-6 to TRBJ1-4; 7 nucleotides agree with TRBD1. This CDR3 is built from 14 residues. Germline V gene sequence: CDR1 MNHNY, CDR2 SVGAGI (reference sequence). Unmatched junction bases numbered 4, after V lost 1 base and J lost 8 bases. The CDR3 is CASSYLSGGEKLFF. As DNA, the CDR3 is TGTGCCAGCAGTTACTTATCAGGGGGGGAAAAACTGTTTTTT.

The rearrangement joins TRBV6-6 to TRBJ1-2, with D tentatively TRBD1 (6 bases). The CDR3 consists of 14 residues. Trimming pared 0 bases from V and 6 bases from J, leaving 11 bases between. CDR1 is MNHNY and CDR2 is SVGAGI in the germline V gene (reference sequence). CDR3 coding DNA: TGTGCCAGCAGTTACTCTTACAGGGATGATGGCTACACCTTC. This gives the protein CASSYSYRDDGYTF.

This clone was observed a few times. The chain combines TRBV10-1 with TRBJ2-5; 14 bases are a match to TRBD2. V lost 3 bases to trimming and J lost 4 bases; unmatched junction nucleotides: 10. Germline V gives CDR1 WNHNN, CDR2 SYGVQD (reference sequence). The CDR3 spans 18 residues. The CDR3 nucleotides read TGCGCCAGCAGTGACGGGACTAGCGGGAGTGGGGGAACAGAGACCCAGTACTTC. It translates to CASSDGTSGSGGTETQYF.

The genes are TRBV11-2 and TRBJ2-5; 10 positions match TRBD1. Trimming at V came to 1 base and at J to 1 base, leaving 3 bases not matched to a gene. Germline V gene lookup returns CDR1 SGHAT and CDR2 FQNNGV. The CDR3 totals 16 residues. The CDR3 protein is CASSLGGQGFQETQYF. DNA of the CDR3: TGTGCCAGCAGCTTAGGGGGACAGGGGTTCCAAGAGACCCAGTACTTC.

V gene TRBV30 combines with J gene TRBJ2-7; D possibly matches TRBD1 or TRBD2 (6 bases each). The CDR3 extends over 16 amino acids. The germline gives CDR1 GTSNPN, CDR2 SVGIG (reference sequence). Trimming took off 8 bases at V and 3 bases at J, with 26 bases between the two ends. CDR3 residues: CAGTPAGLKRFYEQYF. Here the CDR3 DNA reads TGTGCCGGGACACCCGCTGGACTAAAGCGGTTCTACGAGCAGTACTTC.